Following are 30 T cell receptor beta chains from one sample sequenced in a study of a mutant IDH1 vaccine in newly diagnosed glioma. Time point of the sample: baseline, week 1 (first vaccination visit). Treatment meaning: pre-vaccination baseline after standard-of-care therapy. The data were produced by immunoSEQ multiplex PCR, yet TCRdb's version contains in-frame clones alone and is incomplete. This table holds over 55,000 clones, about four fifths found once. Sequenced material: peripheral blood mononuclear cells (PBMCs), taken from a glioma patient treated with radiotherapy, temozolomide or both. These receptor sequences come from a woman under 30 with glioma. Some clones in this sample may be carry-over from other donors' samples.

This clone showed up just once. V gene TRBV5-1 combines with J gene TRBJ1-2, with 8 nucleotides matching TRBD1. The germline CDR1 and CDR2 sequences are SGHRS and YFSETQ. Germline trimming cut 2 bases from V and 0 bases from J; bases unmatched to any gene: 6. This CDR3 has 16 amino acids. DNA of the CDR3: TGCGCCAGCAGCTTACAGGGGGACAAAGCTAACTATGGCTACACCTTC. Translating gives CASSLQGDKANYGYTF.

This chain links TRBV6-6 with TRBJ1-1; the D is unclear. This CDR3 has 15 amino acids. From germline, CDR1 is MNHNY and CDR2 SVGAGI (reference sequence). V was cut by 6 bases and J by 1 base, with 15 bases left in between. The CDR3 DNA follows: TGTGCCAGCAGCCGTAGGCCGGACGGGAACACTGAAGCTTTCTTT. This codes for CASSRRPDGNTEAFF.

The chain joins TRBV6-5 to TRBJ2-7; D could derive from TRBD1 or TRBD2 (5 bases each). CDR1 is MNHEY and CDR2 is SVGAGI in the germline V gene. The CDR3 spans 13 residues. The V end lost 6 bases, the J end lost 5 bases, and 14 bases lay between the germline ends. In DNA form, the CDR3 reads TGTGCCAGCAGCCCCGGGGCCCTTGACGAGCAGTACTTC. Translated, it gives CASSPGALDEQYF.

The chain links TRBV4-3 to TRBJ1-1, with D maybe TRBD1 (5 bases). Trimming pared 0 bases from V and 6 bases from J, leaving 8 bases between. The V gene's germline CDR1 is LGHNA and CDR2 YSLEER. The CDR3 runs 13 residues. The CDR3 DNA reads as TGCGCCAGCAGCCAAGAACAGGCCTCTGAAGCTTTCTTT. Amino acid sequence: CASSQEQASEAFF.

The chain recombines TRBV5-1 with TRBJ1-4; D is possibly TRBD1 (5 bases). Looked up from germline, CDR1 is SGHRS and CDR2 is YFSETQ. The length of the CDR3 is 16 residues. With 3 bases removed from V and 2 bases from J, the gap between germline ends came to 14 bases. The CDR3 sequence: CASSSGFASTNEKLFF. DNA for the CDR3: TGCGCCAGCAGCTCAGGGTTTGCTTCGACTAATGAAAAACTGTTTTTT.

The J gene is TRBJ1-2, the V gene TRBV7-8; a possible D gene is TRBD1 (6 bases). The CDR3 is made up of 16 amino acids. The germline V gene has CDR1 SGHVS and CDR2 FQNEAQ. The V end was cut by 6 bases, the J end by 5 bases, with 22 bases between. This CDR3 reads CASSNTPGARQYGYTF. In DNA form, the CDR3 reads TGTGCCAGCAGTAATACGCCGGGGGCACGACAATATGGCTACACCTTC.

The chain combines TRBV19 with TRBJ1-1, with TRBD1 identical over 8 bases. The V gene end was trimmed by 7 bases and the J gene end by 8 bases; junction bases not matched to a gene: 12. The CDR3 loop spans 14 amino acids. In germline, CDR1 is LNHDA, CDR2 SQIVND (reference sequence). This CDR3 is CASKASGRQGEAFF. In DNA, the CDR3 is TGTGCCAGTAAAGCGTCAGGAAGACAGGGGGAAGCTTTCTTT. The full variable domain, rest sourced from reference TRBV19 and TRBJ1-1, is DGGITQSPKYLFRKEGQNVTLSCEQNLNHDAMYWYRQDPGQGLRLIYYSQIVNDFQKGDIAEGYSVSREKKESFPLTVTSAQKNPTAFYLCASKASGRQGEAFFGQGTRLTVV.

The genes are TRBV12-2 and TRBJ1-5. TRBV12-2 is described as a pseudogene. CDR3 length: 12 residues. The CDR3 DNA is TGTGCAAGCAGGGAGGGGGGACAGCCCCAGCATTTT. It encodes CASREGGQPQHF.

This chain uses TRBV20-1 with TRBJ2-7, with D perhaps given as TRBD1 or TRBD2 (6 bases each). V was shortened by 6 bases and J by 5 bases, with 11 bases between the two germline ends. There are 11 residues in the CDR3. Germline-derived CDR1 and CDR2 are DFQATT and SNEGSKA (reference sequence). For the CDR3, the DNA is TGCAGTGCGAGGGGGGTTAACGAGCAGTACTTC. It specifies CSARGVNEQYF.

CDR3 sequence (DNA): TGTGCCAGCAGTTATAGCGGGAGAGTGAATGAGCAGTTCTTC. It encodes CASSYSGRVNEQFF. The chain links TRBV6-5 to TRBJ2-1; 9 nucleotides match TRBD2. CDR1 and CDR2 from the germline V gene are MNHEY and SVGAGI. The CDR3 totals 14 residues. V trimming: 3 bases; J trimming: 7 bases; junction bases outside the gene matches: 4.

The V gene is TRBV14, the J gene TRBJ1-2; D possibly corresponds to TRBD1 (6 bases). This CDR3 has 14 amino acids. Germline V gives CDR1 SGHDN, CDR2 FVKESK. V was trimmed by 0 bases and J by 5 bases, leaving 10 bases between them. In DNA, the CDR3 is TGTGCCAGCAGCCAAGATCCAACAGGGTATGGCTACACCTTC. Translated: CASSQDPTGYGYTF.

The CDR3 sequence: CASSPITGNTGELFF. The CDR3 nucleotides are TGCGCCAGCAGCCCGATAACAGGAAACACCGGGGAGCTGTTTTTT. The rearrangement joins TRBV5-1 to TRBJ2-2; D is perhaps TRBD1 (5 bases). Looked up from germline, CDR1 is SGHRS and CDR2 is YFSETQ. V was clipped by 4 bases and J by 2 bases, with 12 bases between them. The CDR3 consists of 15 residues.

The V and J genes are TRBV5-4 and TRBJ2-6; D gene ambiguous. The CDR3 sequence is 16 residues long. Trimming removed 0 bases from V and 2 bases from J, with 9 bases in between. Germline V gene data show CDR1 as SGHNT and CDR2 as YYREEE (reference sequence). CDR3 residues: CASSLGEWPGANVLTF. CDR3 coding DNA: TGTGCCAGCAGCTTGGGAGAGTGGCCTGGGGCCAACGTCCTGACTTTC.

This sequence joins TRBV7-2 and TRBJ1-5, with 7 bases that match TRBD1. This CDR3 has 19 amino acids. Germline V gene data show CDR1 as SGHTA and CDR2 as FQGNSA. The V segment lost 3 bases and the J segment 0 bases; nucleotides outside the gene matches: 14. The DNA for the CDR3 is TGTGCCAGCAGCTTTTGGTCGGGGGGCAGGGGGTATAGCAATCAGCCCCAGCATTTT. It yields the protein CASSFWSGGRGYSNQPQHF.

The chain combines TRBV5-1 with TRBJ2-3; 10 nucleotides align to TRBD2. After removal of 5 bases from V and 6 bases from J, the junction contained 3 bases not matched to a gene. The length of the CDR3 is 13 residues. In germline, CDR1 is SGHRS, CDR2 YFSETQ. The CDR3 coding sequence is TGCGCCAGCAGAGGACTAGCGGCTGATACGCAGTATTTT. Protein product: CASRGLAADTQYF.

The chain couples TRBV6-5 to TRBJ2-7, with D possibly being TRBD1 (6 bases). This CDR3 comprises 14 residues. Looked up from germline, CDR1 is MNHEY and CDR2 is SVGAGI. Trimming shortened V by 7 bases and J by 1 base, and 14 bases separated the two germline ends. The CDR3 DNA reads TGTGCCAGCACCTTGGACAGCGGATCCTACGAGCAGTACTTC. Amino acids: CASTLDSGSYEQYF.

CDR3 nucleotides: TGTGCCAGCAGTCGGACAGGGACGGGAGGCGAGCAGTACTTC. Protein product: CASSRTGTGGEQYF. V gene TRBV6-5 combines with J gene TRBJ2-7; tentative D call: TRBD1 (8 bases). The CDR3 is 14 amino acids. The germline CDR1 and CDR2 sequences are MNHEY and SVGAGI. V gave up 5 bases and J gave up 6 bases, with 17 bases separating them.

The V call is TRBV7-2, the J call TRBJ1-3, with unresolved D. Trimming removed 2 bases from V and 1 base from J, with 9 bases in between. The CDR3 covers 15 residues. Germline CDR1 reads SGHTA; CDR2 reads FQGNSA. The CDR3 DNA reads as TGTGCCAGCAGCTTAATTTGGTCTTCTGGAAACACCATATATTTT. It is translated as CASSLIWSSGNTIYF.

J is TRBJ1-2 and V is TRBV7-2, with D unresolved. The CDR3 spans 14 residues. V lost 0 bases to trimming and J lost 6 bases, with 11 bases between them. Germline values: CDR1 SGHTA, CDR2 FQGNSA. The chain's CDR3 is CASSLAAGKDGYTF. The DNA for the CDR3 is TGTGCCAGCAGCTTAGCCGCGGGAAAGGATGGCTACACCTTC.

The V gene is TRBV27, the J gene TRBJ1-4, with 7 nucleotides matching TRBD1. The CDR3 has 14 residues. V shed 6 bases and J 4 bases; nucleotides not matched to a gene: 5. Germline assignment: CDR1 MNHEY and CDR2 SMNVEV (reference sequence). The CDR3 loop reads CASRRQGSNEKLFF. CDR3 in DNA: TGTGCCAGCAGGCGACAGGGTAGTAATGAAAAACTGTTTTTT.

This sequence joins TRBV7-8 and TRBJ1-2; 10 bases align to TRBD1. The CDR3 covers 17 residues. Germline V CDR1 and CDR2: SGHVS, FQNEAQ. Unmatched junction bases numbered 10, after V lost 5 bases and J lost 1 base. CDR3 bases: TGTGCCAGCAGCAGCATGACAGGGGGCCTTAATAACTATGGCTACACCTTC. Translation gives CASSSMTGGLNNYGYTF. Drawing the rest from reference TRBV7-8 and TRBJ1-2, the complete variable domain is GAGVSQSPRYKVAKRGQDVALRCDPISGHVSLFWYQQALGQGPEFLTYFQNEAQLDKSGLPSDRFFAERPEGSVSTLKIQRTQQEDSAVYLCASSSMTGGLNNYGYTFGSGTRLTVV.

This clone was observed a few times. The gene calls are TRBV19 and TRBJ1-1, with D possibly TRBD1 on 6 matching bases. There are 14 residues in the CDR3. The germline gives CDR1 LNHDA, CDR2 SQIVND (reference sequence). V was pared by 3 bases and J by 1 base, with 9 bases between. CDR3 bases: TGTGCCAGTAGTATGAGAGGGGGGAACACTGAAGCTTTCTTT. This sequence encodes CASSMRGGNTEAFF.

The chain is built from TRBV18 and TRBJ1-1; TRBD1 agrees at 7 bases. The length of the CDR3 is 15 residues. Germline V CDR1 and CDR2: KGHSH, LQKENI. Unmatched junction bases numbered 4, after V lost 3 bases and J lost 0 bases. The chain's CDR3 is CASSPMDRMNTEAFF. The CDR3 DNA reads as TGTGCCAGCTCACCGATGGACAGGATGAACACTGAAGCTTTCTTT.

The V and J genes are TRBV9 and TRBJ1-2; D gene uncertain. CDR3 length: 14 amino acids. The V end lost 0 bases, the J end lost 4 bases, and 10 bases lay between the germline ends. Germline V lookup: CDR1 SGDLS, CDR2 YYNGEE. The CDR3 region has the DNA TGTGCCAGCAGCGTAGAGGCCGGACCCTATGGCTACACCTTC. Amino acids: CASSVEAGPYGYTF.

V is TRBV7-2 and J is TRBJ2-3; TRBD1 might be the D (5 bases). The CDR3 has 14 residues. Trimming stripped 8 bases from V and 6 bases from J, with 18 bases between. The germline CDR1 and CDR2 sequences are SGHTA and FQGNSA. CDR3 residues: CASRLSGPRDTQYF. For the CDR3, the DNA is TGTGCCAGCCGCCTATCAGGGCCTCGTGATACGCAGTATTTT.

The genes are TRBV19 and TRBJ1-1, with D possibly TRBD1 on 5 matching bases. Germline V lookup: CDR1 LNHDA, CDR2 SQIVND (reference sequence). V was cut by 7 bases and J by 12 bases, with 21 bases left in between. This CDR3 is 13 amino acids long. The chain's CDR3 is CASTSTRGGKTFF. The CDR3 DNA follows: TGTGCCAGTACATCTACTAGGGGTGGTAAAACTTTCTTT.

The rearrangement links TRBV5-1 to TRBJ2-2; the D call may be TRBD1 or TRBD2 (6 bases each). Deletions cut 4 bases from V and 4 bases from J, with 17 bases between. The CDR3 is 16 residues long. Germline CDR1 is SGHRS and CDR2 is YFSETQ. The CDR3 DNA reads TGCGCCAGCAGCCCGGCGGTGGGGGGCGGCACCGGGGAGCTGTTTTTT. It is translated as CASSPAVGGGTGELFF.

The CDR3 protein is CASSFHAGKNTEAFF. The CDR3 region has the DNA TGTGCCAGCAGTTTTCACGCAGGGAAGAACACTGAAGCTTTCTTT. V gene TRBV27 combines with J gene TRBJ1-1; tentative D call: TRBD1 (5 bases). Trimming stripped 3 bases from V and 1 base from J, with 12 bases between. The CDR3 sequence is 15 residues long. CDR1 is MNHEY and CDR2 is SMNVEV in the germline V gene (reference sequence).

This clone was counted between two and nine times. The CDR3 loop is CASSLDRGMNTEAFF. CDR3 nucleotides: TGCGCCAGCAGCCTGGACAGGGGAATGAACACTGAAGCTTTCTTT. The chain combines TRBV5-1 with TRBJ1-1; TRBD1 matches 9 bases. Germline V gene sequence: CDR1 SGHRS, CDR2 YFSETQ. V lost 4 bases to trimming and J lost 0 bases; unmatched junction nucleotides: 4. The CDR3 contains 15 residues.

This clone has more than one count but fewer than ten. This chain uses TRBV10-3 with TRBJ2-7; TRBD2 aligns across 8 bases. Trimming took 8 bases from V and 3 from J; bases not matched to a gene: 6. Looked up from germline, CDR1 is ENHRY and CDR2 is SYGVKD. This CDR3 has 13 residues. The CDR3 DNA is TGTGCCATCCAACTAGCGGCCCACTACGAGCAGTACTTC. Its translation is CAIQLAAHYEQYF.